This entry lists 6 T cell receptor beta chains sequenced from one sample in a study of lymphopenia after photon versus proton radiotherapy. Profiled with immunoSEQ multiplex PCR; TCRdb holds only in-frame clones, not every one. The repertoire holds some 25,000 clones, roughly four fifths seen once, with under 4% in the top ten. Sequenced here: peripheral blood, sampled from a patient treated with photon-based radiotherapy. Receptor source: a woman between 50 and 59 years old with pancreatic cancer.

This rearrangement joins TRBV6-6 to TRBJ2-7; TRBD1 aligns across 9 bases. This CDR3 has 15 residues. Germline lookup yields CDR1 MNHNY and CDR2 SVGAGI (reference sequence). The V and J ends lost 5 bases and 4 bases, in that order; junction bases with no gene match: 9. The CDR3 protein is CASSLTGTGLYEQYF. CDR3 sequence (DNA): TGTGCCAGCAGTCTTACCGGGACAGGGTTGTACGAGCAGTACTTC.

This chain connects TRBV29-1 to TRBJ2-1, with D perhaps assigned TRBD1 or TRBD2 (5 bases each). The germline CDR1 and CDR2 sequences are SQVTM and ANQGSEA. The CDR3 runs 11 residues. V dropped 3 bases and J dropped 6 bases, with 6 bases sitting between them. The CDR3: CSVDGANEQFF. The CDR3 DNA sequence: TGCAGCGTTGACGGGGCCAATGAGCAGTTCTTC.

V is TRBV11-2 and J is TRBJ2-3; D might be TRBD2 (5 bases). The CDR3 loop spans 16 amino acids. Trimming took 4 bases from V and 2 from J, leaving 16 bases between them. Germline CDR1 reads SGHAT; CDR2 reads FQNNGV. In nucleotides, the CDR3 is TGTGCCAGCAGCTCGAGCGGTTTGTCCACCACAGATACGCAGTATTTT. Its translation: CASSSSGLSTTDTQYF.

This clone came up a few times. This chain links TRBV4-1 with TRBJ2-7, with 8 bases identical to TRBD1. Germline CDR1 is MGHRA and CDR2 is YSYEKL. V lost 6 bases, J lost 5 bases, and 9 bases stayed unmatched. The CDR3 is made up of 14 amino acids. CDR3 loop: CASSSDRDGNEQYF. The CDR3 bases are TGCGCCAGCAGTTCGGACAGGGATGGGAACGAGCAGTACTTC.

This clone has a handful of counts. The CDR3 spells CAWRGPLAVGEQYF. For the CDR3, the DNA is TGTGCCTGGAGGGGGCCCTTAGCGGTCGGCGAGCAGTACTTC. The gene calls are TRBV30 and TRBJ2-7; weak D call: TRBD2 (6 bases). The CDR3 covers 14 residues. Trimming removed 3 bases at V and 6 bases at J, with 18 bases between. Germline values: CDR1 GTSNPN, CDR2 SVGIG (reference sequence).

Relative to its sample, this clone is medium-sized. The rearrangement joins TRBV4-1 to TRBJ1-2, with 8 positions matching TRBD1. With 4 bases clipped from V and 0 bases from J, the junction kept 7 bases outside the gene matches. This CDR3 has 16 amino acids. Germline CDR1 and CDR2: MGHRA and YSYEKL. This CDR3 is CASSPGQGTANYGYTF. For the CDR3, the DNA is TGCGCCAGCAGCCCCGGACAGGGCACAGCTAACTATGGCTACACCTTC.